The subject of this entry is one T cell receptor (beta chain). Data came from immunoSEQ multiplex PCR; TCRdb stores just in-frame clones and leaves some out. The sample comprises about 130,000 clones, over 75% of which are singletons, and 3.5% to 4.5% rests with the top ten. Germline CDR1 and CDR2: SGHTA and FQGNSA. Trimming took 4 bases from V and 6 from J; bases not matched to a gene: 6. CDR3 length: 14 residues. This sample was taken from a study of blood T cell repertoires in COVID-19. The overall study: Sites in the United States, Italy and Spain provided acute and convalescent COVID-19 samples.

This chain joins TRBV7-2 and TRBJ1-1; 9 nucleotides align to TRBD1. Source material: peripheral blood. The source is a woman aged 55-69 years with acute or convalescent COVID-19. The CDR3 DNA reads as TGTGCCAGCAGCTCTACCTGGACAGGGGCTGAAGCTTTCTTT. Its protein is CASSSTWTGAEAFF.